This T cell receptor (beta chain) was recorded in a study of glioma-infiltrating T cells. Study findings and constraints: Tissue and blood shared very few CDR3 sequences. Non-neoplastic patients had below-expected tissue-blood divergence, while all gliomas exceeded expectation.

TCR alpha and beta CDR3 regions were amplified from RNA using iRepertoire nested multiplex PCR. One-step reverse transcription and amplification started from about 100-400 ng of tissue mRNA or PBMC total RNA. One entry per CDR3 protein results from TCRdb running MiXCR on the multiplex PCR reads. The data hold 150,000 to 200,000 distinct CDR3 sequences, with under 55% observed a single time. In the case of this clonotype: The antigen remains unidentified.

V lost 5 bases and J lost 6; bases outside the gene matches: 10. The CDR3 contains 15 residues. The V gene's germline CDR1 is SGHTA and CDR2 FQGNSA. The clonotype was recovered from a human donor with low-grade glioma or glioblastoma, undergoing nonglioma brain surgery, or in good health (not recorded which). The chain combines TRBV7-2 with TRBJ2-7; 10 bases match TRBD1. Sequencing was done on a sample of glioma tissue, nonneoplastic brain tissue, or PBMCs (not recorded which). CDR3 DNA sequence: TGTGCCAGCAGCACTAGACAGGGGGCGAGGACCGAGCAGTACTTC. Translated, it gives CASSTRQGARTEQYF.